A single sample gave rise to the 4 T cell receptor beta chains below, sequenced in a study of T cells expressing NK-cell markers. One entry per CDR3 protein, without DNA, is what TCRdb gives after re-calling the 5' RACE reads. Here the sample table reports almost 450,000 distinct CDR3 sequences. Sequenced input: blood T cells: a sorted CD56 or NKG2C T cell subset, CD4+ or CD8+ T cells, or bulk PBMC T cells (not recorded which). Receptors originate from a woman between 18 and 70 years old in good health.

The chain links TRBV5-1 to TRBJ2-3; TCRdb returns TRBD2, unconfirmable since there is no DNA. The CDR3 covers 15 residues. Germline V lookup: CDR1 SGHRS, CDR2 YFSETQ. The CDR3 reads CASSRGTSISDTQYF.

The chain carries TRBV15 and TRBJ1-1; TCRdb's assignment of TRBD1 cannot be checked, as there is no DNA. This CDR3 is built from 15 residues. CDR1 and CDR2 (germline): LNHNV, YYDKDF (reference sequence). The CDR3 loop reads CATGLEELGGTEAFF.

The CDR3 spells CASSRGLVYEQFF. The chain has TRBV11-3 and TRBJ2-1; TCRdb proposes TRBD2, but this gene call is untestable without DNA. This CDR3 has 13 amino acids. The germline V gene encodes CDR1 SGHNT and CDR2 YENEEA.

The rearrangement uses TRBV7-2 and TRBJ1-4; TCRdb picks TRBD1, but there is no DNA to check that call. The CDR3 consists of 17 residues. Per the germline V gene, CDR1 is SGHTA and CDR2 is FQGNSA. Here the CDR3 reads CASSPVWGEDVNEKLFF.